This is a list of T cell receptor beta chains from one sample in a study of blood T cell repertoires in COVID-19. TCRdb's copy holds only in-frame clones and misses some; the assay was immunoSEQ multiplex PCR. Seen here are 150,000 to 200,000 clones, more than 85% observed once, and the top ten hold more than 0.75%. The sequencing sample was made of peripheral blood. These receptors all stem from a man younger than 35 with acute or convalescent COVID-19. Both conserved end residues are part of each CDR3. Part of the rows lack a size; the others show once, few, many or a class for expanded clones.

NA	TRBV18	TRBJ2-7	CASSPDRGGYEQYF
NA	TRBV2	TRBJ2-5	CASGVGGAETQYF
NA	TRBV28	TRBJ1-2	CASSLLAGGNYGYTF
NA	TRBV7-2	TRBJ2-2	CASSLRQGNGGELFF
NA	TRBV2	TRBJ2-5	CASSATASGGAGLVTQYF
NA	TRBV2	TRBJ2-5	CASSEWAAQETQYF
NA	TRBV12-3/TRBV12-4	TRBJ1-6	CASSPPGESPLHF
NA	TRBV4-1	TRBJ2-3	CASSRENRALTDTQYF
many	TRBV3-1/TRBV3-2	TRBJ2-5	CASSQRLVRETQYF
once	TRBV4-2	TRBJ2-4	CASSQDLPGENIQYF
NA	TRBV6-5	TRBJ1-2	CASHRGGGYTF
NA	TRBV30	TRBJ1-6	CACTPGTANSPLHF
NA	TRBV3-1/TRBV3-2	TRBJ1-2	CASSHQGAGGYTF
NA	TRBV4-1	TRBJ2-2	CASSQGTVQTGELFF
NA	TRBV19	TRBJ1-5	CASSSQGEQPQHF
NA	TRBV3-1/TRBV3-2	TRBJ1-2	CASSLIQGAGGYTF
few	TRBV7-9	TRBJ2-7	CASSDTGGRNHEQYF
NA	TRBV14	TRBJ1-2	CASSLPKHRLKDYGYTF
NA	TRBV27	TRBJ2-1	CASRISGGGMDEQFF
NA	TRBV5-1	TRBJ2-6	CASSPQGNGANVLTF
NA	TRBV5-3	TRBJ1-5	CARSLVGLGSSNQPQHF
NA	TRBV14	TRBJ1-1	CASSPLSGATEAFF
NA	TRBV2	TRBJ2-3	CASSELHRFVADTQYF
NA	TRBV5-8	TRBJ2-3	CASSLEGARTDTQYF
NA	TRBV27	TRBJ2-1	CASSLTSGGANEQFF
NA	TRBV5-1	TRBJ2-7	CASSLGQDEQYF
NA	TRBV27	TRBJ1-5	CASSFQGAGQPQHF
NA	TRBV2	TRBJ2-1	CASSEIRGPYNEQFF
NA	TRBV6-5	TRBJ2-1	CASSSGTGVHEQFF
NA	TRBV5-5	TRBJ2-7	CASSLVAASSYEQYF
NA	TRBV3-1/TRBV3-2	TRBJ2-3	CASSQEGSGLGDTQYF
NA	TRBV5-1	TRBJ1-2	CASSPSGTGGSGGYTF
NA	TRBV6-5	TRBJ2-7	CASKDPDRDEQYF
few	TRBV7-8	TRBJ1-5	CASSLGTGTIFSNQPQHF
once	TRBV7-5	TRBJ1-2	CVRSLGFSGFLNYGYTF
NA	TRBV4-2	TRBJ2-2	CASSQAGVTGELFF
NA	TRBV5-8	TRBJ1-2	CASSFVGGRDYGYTF
NA	TRBV4-2	TRBJ1-1	CASSHPGQGAEAFF
NA	TRBV4-2	TRBJ1-1	CASSQEATVNTEAFF
NA	TRBV14	TRBJ1-6	CASSQVGRGGGNSPLHF
NA	TRBV7-9	TRBJ1-1	CASSPLGEDRSTEAFF
NA	TRBV29-1	TRBJ2-7	CSVSSFSYEQYF
NA	TRBV6-5	TRBJ2-5	CASRPWGEETQYF
NA	TRBV6-5	TRBJ1-3	CASRSSGNTIYF
few	TRBV4-1	TRBJ2-3	CASSTFGGRAGGGTDTQYF
NA	TRBV4-2	TRBJ2-5	CASSQDGGEETQYF
NA	TRBV7-6	TRBJ2-5	CASSSTGQVEETQYF
NA	TRBV27	TRBJ1-5	CASSIQGNQPQHF